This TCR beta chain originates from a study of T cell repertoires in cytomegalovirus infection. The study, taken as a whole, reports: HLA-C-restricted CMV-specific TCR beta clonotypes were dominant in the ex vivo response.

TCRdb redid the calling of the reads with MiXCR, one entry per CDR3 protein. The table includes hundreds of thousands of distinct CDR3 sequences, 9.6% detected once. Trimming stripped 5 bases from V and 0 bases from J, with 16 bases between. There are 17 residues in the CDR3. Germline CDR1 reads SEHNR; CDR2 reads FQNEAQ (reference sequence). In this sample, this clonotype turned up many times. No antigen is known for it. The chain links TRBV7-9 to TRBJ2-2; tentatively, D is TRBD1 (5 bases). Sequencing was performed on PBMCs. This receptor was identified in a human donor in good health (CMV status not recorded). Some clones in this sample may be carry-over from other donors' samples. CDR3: CASSPRLTVTNTGELFF. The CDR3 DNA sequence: TGTGCCAGCAGCCCCCGCCTGACAGTCACGAACACCGGGGAGCTGTTTTTT.